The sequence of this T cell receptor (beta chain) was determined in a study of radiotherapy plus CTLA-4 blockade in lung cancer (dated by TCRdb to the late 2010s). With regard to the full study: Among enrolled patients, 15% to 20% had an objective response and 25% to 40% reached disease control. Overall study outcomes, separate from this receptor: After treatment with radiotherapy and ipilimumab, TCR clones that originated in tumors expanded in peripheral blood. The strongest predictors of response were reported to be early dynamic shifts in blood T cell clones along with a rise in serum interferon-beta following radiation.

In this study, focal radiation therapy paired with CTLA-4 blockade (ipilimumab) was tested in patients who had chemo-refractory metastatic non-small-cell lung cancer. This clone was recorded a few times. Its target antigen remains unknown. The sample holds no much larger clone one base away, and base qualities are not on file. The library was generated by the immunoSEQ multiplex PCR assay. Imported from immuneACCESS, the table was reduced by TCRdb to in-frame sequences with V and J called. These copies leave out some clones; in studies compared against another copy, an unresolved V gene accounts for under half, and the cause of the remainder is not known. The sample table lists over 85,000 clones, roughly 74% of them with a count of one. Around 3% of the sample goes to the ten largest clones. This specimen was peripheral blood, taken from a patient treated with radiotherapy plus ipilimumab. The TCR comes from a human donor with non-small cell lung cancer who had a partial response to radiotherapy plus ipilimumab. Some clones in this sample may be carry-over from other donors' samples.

The sequenced DNA is TGTGCCAGCAGCTCCCAGGGGGCGGGTTACAATGAGCAGTTCTTC. The translation is CASSSQGAGYNEQFF. Here the chain combines TRBV7-6 and TRBJ2-1, with TRBD1 matching 8 junction bases. As encoded in the germline V gene, CDR1 is SGHVS while CDR2 is FNYEAQ. The cysteine opens and the phenylalanine closes a CDR3 of 15 amino acids. Solely the CDR3 DNA is kept, with 45 bases framed from the first base. Compared with germline, V lacks 4 bases and J lacks 4 bases; bases without a gene match: 6.